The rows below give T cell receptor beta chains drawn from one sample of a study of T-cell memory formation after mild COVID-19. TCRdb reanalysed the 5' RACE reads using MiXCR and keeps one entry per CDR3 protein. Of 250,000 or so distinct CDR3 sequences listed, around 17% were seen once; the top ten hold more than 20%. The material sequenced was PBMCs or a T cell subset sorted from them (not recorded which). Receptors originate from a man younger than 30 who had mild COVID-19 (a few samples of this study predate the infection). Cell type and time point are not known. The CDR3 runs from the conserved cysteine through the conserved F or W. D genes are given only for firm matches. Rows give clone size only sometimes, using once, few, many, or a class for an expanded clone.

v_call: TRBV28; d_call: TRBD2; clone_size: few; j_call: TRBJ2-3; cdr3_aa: CASSPPGLAIDTQYF; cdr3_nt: TGTGCCAGCAGTCCCCCGGGACTAGCGATAGATACGCAGTATTTT
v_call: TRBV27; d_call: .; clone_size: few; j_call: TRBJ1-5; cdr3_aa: CASKGGGQPQHF; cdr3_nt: TGTGCCAGCAAAGGTGGGGGTCAGCCCCAGCATTTT
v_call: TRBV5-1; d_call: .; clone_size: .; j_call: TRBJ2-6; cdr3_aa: CASSPGPGANVLTF; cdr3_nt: TGCGCCAGCAGCCCGGGGCCCGGGGCCAACGTCCTGACTTTC
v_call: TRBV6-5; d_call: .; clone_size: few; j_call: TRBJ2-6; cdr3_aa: CASMRPGTGANVLTF; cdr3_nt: TGTGCCAGCATGAGGCCGGGGACTGGGGCCAACGTCCTGACTTTC
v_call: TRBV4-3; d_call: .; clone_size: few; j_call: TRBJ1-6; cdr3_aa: CASSQTRTDVYNSPLHF; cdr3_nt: TGCGCCAGCAGCCAGACAAGAACAGATGTCTATAATTCACCCCTCCACTTT
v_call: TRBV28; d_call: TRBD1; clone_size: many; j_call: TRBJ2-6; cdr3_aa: CASTGTGFIGANVLTF; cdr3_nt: TGTGCCAGCACCGGGACAGGGTTCATTGGGGCCAACGTCCTGACTTTC
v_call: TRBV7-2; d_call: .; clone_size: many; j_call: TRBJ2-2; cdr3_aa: CASSLHSGTGELFF; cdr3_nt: TGTGCCAGCAGCTTGCACTCTGGGACCGGGGAGCTGTTTTTT
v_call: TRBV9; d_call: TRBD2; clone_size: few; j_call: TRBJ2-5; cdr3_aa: CASSVASGYQETQYF; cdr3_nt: TGTGCCAGCAGCGTAGCTAGCGGGTACCAAGAGACCCAGTACTTC
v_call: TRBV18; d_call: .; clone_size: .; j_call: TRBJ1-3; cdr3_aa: CASSPLPGGDTIYF; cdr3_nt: TGTGCCAGCTCACCACTTCCCGGTGGGGACACCATATATTTT
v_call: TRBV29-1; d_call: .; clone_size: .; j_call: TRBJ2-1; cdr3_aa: CSGLTGFNEQFF; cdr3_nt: TGCAGCGGGCTTACAGGGTTCAATGAGCAGTTCTTC
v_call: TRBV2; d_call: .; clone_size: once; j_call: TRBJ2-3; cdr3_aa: CASGGLTETSTDTQYF; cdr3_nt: TGTGCCAGCGGGGGACTGACAGAGACTAGCACAGATACGCAGTATTTT
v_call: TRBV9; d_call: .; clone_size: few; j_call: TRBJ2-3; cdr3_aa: CASSDPGGGTQYF; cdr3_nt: TGTGCCAGCAGCGACCCAGGGGGAGGTACGCAGTATTTT
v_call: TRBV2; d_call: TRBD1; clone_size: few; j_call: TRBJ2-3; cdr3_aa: CASSDGTGVNSTDTQYF; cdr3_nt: TGTGCCAGCAGTGATGGGACAGGGGTAAATAGCACAGATACGCAGTATTTT
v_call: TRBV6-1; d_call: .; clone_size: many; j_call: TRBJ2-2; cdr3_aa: CASSEVLAETGELFF; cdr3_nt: TGTGCCAGCAGTGAAGTCTTGGCGGAGACCGGGGAGCTGTTTTTT
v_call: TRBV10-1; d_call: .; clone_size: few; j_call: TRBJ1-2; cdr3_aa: CASRTWGSYGYTF; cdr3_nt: TGCGCCAGCAGGACATGGGGGAGCTATGGCTACACCTTC
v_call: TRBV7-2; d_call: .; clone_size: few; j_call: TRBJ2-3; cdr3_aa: CASSPATDTQYF; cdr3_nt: TGTGCCAGCAGCCCAGCCACAGATACGCAGTATTTT
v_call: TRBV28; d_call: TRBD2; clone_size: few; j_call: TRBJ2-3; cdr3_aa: CASRGSGGGEDTQYF; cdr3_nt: TGTGCCAGCAGGGGCAGCGGGGGGGGCGAAGATACGCAGTATTTT
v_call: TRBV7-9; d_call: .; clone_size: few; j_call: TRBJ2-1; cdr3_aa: CASSSAHHSLGANNEQFF; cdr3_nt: TGTGCCAGCAGCTCGGCGCATCACTCCCTTGGGGCTAACAATGAGCAGTTCTTC
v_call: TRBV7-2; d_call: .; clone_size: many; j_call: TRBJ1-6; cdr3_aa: CASSLFTGRNSPLHF; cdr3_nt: TGTGCCAGCAGCTTATTTACGGGTCGGAATTCACCCCTCCACTTT
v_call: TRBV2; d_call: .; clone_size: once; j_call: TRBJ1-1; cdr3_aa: CASRLEEGGYAEAFF; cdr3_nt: TGTGCCAGCAGACTCGAAGAGGGGGGGTACGCTGAAGCTTTCTTT